This T cell receptor beta chain was obtained from a study of blood T cell repertoires in COVID-19. Study-level information: Sources were T cells, B-cell-depleted T cells, or PBMCs; the material itself was cDNA or gDNA.

CDR1 LGHNA and CDR2 YSLEER come from the germline V gene. The CDR3 extends over 15 amino acids. Deletions cut 0 bases from V and 4 bases from J, with 10 bases between. Living in roughly 23 US areas, the participants were between 18 and 89 years of age. Original data processing: Reference gene primers were amplified, and this amplification served to estimate nucleated cell counts. Some clones are missing from TCRdb's copy, which holds only in-frame ones; the method was immunoSEQ multiplex PCR. V, J and clone size are taken as reported in that table, and D and trimming were inferred from the DNA itself. The table records about 190,000 clones, about 77% of them present only once.

Specimen: PBMCs or T cells enriched from blood (not recorded which). The gene calls are TRBV4-3 and TRBJ1-5; possible D gene TRBD1, 5 bases. This TCR came from a woman in her 50s with acute COVID-19. CDR3 DNA sequence: TGCGCCAGCAGCCAAGATGCGGGGGGGAATCAGCCCCAGCATTTT. This sequence encodes CASSQDAGGNQPQHF.